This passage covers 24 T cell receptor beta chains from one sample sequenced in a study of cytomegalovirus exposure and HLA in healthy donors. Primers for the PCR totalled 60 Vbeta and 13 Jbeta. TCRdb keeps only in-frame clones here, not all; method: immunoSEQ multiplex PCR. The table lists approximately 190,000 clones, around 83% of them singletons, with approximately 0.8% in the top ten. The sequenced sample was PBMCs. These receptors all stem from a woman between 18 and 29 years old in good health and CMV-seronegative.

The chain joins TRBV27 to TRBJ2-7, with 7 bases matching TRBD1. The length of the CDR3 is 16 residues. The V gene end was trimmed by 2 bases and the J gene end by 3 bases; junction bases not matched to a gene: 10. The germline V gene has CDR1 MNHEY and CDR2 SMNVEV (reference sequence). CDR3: CASSLIAGGVGYEQYF. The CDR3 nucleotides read TGTGCCAGCAGTTTAATAGCAGGGGGTGTGGGCTACGAGCAGTACTTC.

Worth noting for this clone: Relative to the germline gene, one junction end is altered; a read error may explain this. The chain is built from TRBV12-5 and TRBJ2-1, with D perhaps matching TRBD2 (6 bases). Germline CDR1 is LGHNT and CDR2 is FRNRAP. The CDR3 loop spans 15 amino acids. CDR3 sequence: CASGLDGSSYNEQFF. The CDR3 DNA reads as TGTGCTAGTGGCTTGGACGGGAGCTCCTACAATGAGCAGTTCTTC.

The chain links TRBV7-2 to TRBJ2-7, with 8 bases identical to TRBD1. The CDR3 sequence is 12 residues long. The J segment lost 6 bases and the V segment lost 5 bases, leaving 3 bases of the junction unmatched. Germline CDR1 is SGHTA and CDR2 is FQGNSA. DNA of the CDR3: TGTGCCAGCAGCCGGGACAGGACCGAGCAGTACTTC. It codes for CASSRDRTEQYF. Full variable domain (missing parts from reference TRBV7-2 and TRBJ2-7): GAGVSQSPSNKVTEKGKDVELRCDPISGHTALYWYRQSLGQGLEFLIYFQGNSAPDKSGLPSDRFSAERTGGSVSTLTIQRTQQEDSAVYLCASSRDRTEQYFGPGTRLTVT.

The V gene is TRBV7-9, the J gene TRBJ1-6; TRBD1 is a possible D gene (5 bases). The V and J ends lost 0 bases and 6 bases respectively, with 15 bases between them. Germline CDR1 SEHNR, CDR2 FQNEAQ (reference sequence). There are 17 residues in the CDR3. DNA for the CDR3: TGTGCCAGCAGCTTAGCGGGGGGAGCCACCATTAATTCACCCCTCCACTTT. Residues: CASSLAGGATINSPLHF.

CDR3 loop: CASRTTGGQPQHF. The CDR3 DNA follows: TGTGCCAGCAGAACAACAGGGGGCCAGCCCCAGCATTTT. The chain carries TRBV27 and TRBJ1-5; 9 bases align to TRBD1. This CDR3 contains 13 residues. With V trimmed by 6 bases and J by 7 bases, 4 bases remained unmatched. Germline V CDR1 and CDR2: MNHEY, SMNVEV (reference sequence).

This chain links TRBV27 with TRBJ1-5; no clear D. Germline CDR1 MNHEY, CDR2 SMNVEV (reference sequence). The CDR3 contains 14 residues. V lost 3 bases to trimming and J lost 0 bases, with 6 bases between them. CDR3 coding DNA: TGTGCCAGCAGTTTGGCTGCTAGCAATCAGCCCCAGCATTTT. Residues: CASSLAASNQPQHF.

The CDR3 protein is CASRGTSIGTQYF. The CDR3 nucleotides are TGTGCCAGCCGCGGGACTAGTATAGGGACCCAGTACTTC. The chain couples TRBV2 to TRBJ2-5, with 8 bases identical to TRBD2. The CDR3 loop spans 13 amino acids. The V and J ends lost 8 bases and 7 bases, in that order; junction bases with no gene match: 9. CDR1 is SNHLY and CDR2 is FYNNEI in the germline V gene.

The CDR3: CASSLPSDREAFF. DNA of the CDR3: TGTGCCAGCAGCTTGCCCTCGGACCGGGAGGCTTTCTTT. This chain links TRBV5-6 with TRBJ1-1; D not resolved. The CDR3 loop spans 13 amino acids. Between the trimmed V and J ends, which lost 1 base and 11 bases, there was a span of 15 bases. Germline V lookup: CDR1 SGHDT, CDR2 YYEEEE.

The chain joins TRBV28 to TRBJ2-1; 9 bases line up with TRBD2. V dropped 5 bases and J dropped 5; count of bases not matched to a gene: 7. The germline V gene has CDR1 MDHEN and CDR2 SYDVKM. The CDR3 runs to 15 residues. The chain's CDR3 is CASSPRLAANNEQFF. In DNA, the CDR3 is TGTGCCAGCAGTCCGCGACTAGCGGCAAACAATGAGCAGTTCTTC.

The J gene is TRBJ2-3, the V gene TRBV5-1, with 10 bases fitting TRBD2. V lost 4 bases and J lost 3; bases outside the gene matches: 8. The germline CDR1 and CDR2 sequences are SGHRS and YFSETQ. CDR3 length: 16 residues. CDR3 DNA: TGCGCCAGCAGCCACCTGCCTAGCGGGGGAACAGATACGCAGTATTTT. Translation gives CASSHLPSGGTDTQYF.

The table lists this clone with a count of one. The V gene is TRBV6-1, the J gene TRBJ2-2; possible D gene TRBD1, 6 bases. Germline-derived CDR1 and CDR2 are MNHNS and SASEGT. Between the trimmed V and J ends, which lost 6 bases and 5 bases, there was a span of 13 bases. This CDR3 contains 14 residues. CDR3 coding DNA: TGTGCCAGCAGCAACAGGGTGGGGACCGGGGAGCTGTTTTTT. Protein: CASSNRVGTGELFF.

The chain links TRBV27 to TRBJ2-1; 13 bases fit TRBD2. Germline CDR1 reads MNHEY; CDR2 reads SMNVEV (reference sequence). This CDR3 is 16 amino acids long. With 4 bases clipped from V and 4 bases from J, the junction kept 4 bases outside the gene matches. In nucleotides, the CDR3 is TGTGCCAGCAGTTCTGGGACTAGCGGGGTTTACAATGAGCAGTTCTTC. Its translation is CASSSGTSGVYNEQFF.

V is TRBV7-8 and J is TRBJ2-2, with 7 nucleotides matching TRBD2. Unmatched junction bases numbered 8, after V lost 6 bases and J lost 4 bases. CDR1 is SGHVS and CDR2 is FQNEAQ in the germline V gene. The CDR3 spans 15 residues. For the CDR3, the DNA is TGTGCCAGCAGTACCCCGGGGAGGGGCACCGGGGAGCTGTTTTTT. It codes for CASSTPGRGTGELFF.

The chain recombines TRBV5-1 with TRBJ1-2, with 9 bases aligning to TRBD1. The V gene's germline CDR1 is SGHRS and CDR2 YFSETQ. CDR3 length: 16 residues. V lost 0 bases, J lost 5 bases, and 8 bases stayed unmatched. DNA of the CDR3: TGCGCCAGCAGCTTGGAGGGGGGACAGGGAACTTATGGCTACACCTTC. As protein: CASSLEGGQGTYGYTF.

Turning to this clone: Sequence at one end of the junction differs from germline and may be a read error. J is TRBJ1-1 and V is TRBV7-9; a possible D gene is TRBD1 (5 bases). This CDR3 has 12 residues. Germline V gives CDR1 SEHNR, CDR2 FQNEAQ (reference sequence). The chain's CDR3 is CSSSLVQAEAFF. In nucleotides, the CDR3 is TGTTCCAGCAGCTTAGTACAGGCTGAAGCTTTCTTT.

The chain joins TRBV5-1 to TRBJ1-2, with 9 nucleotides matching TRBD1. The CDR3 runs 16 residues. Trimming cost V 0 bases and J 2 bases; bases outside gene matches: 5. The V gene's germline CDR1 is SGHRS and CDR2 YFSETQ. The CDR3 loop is CASSLGRDRVNYGYTF. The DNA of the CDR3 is TGCGCCAGCAGCTTGGGGCGGGACAGGGTCAACTATGGCTACACCTTC.

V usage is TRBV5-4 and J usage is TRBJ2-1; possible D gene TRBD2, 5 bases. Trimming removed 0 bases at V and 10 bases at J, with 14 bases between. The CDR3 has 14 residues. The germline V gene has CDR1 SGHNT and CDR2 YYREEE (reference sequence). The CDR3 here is CASSLDPREREQFF. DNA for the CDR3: TGTGCCAGCAGCTTGGACCCAAGAGAGCGGGAGCAGTTCTTC.

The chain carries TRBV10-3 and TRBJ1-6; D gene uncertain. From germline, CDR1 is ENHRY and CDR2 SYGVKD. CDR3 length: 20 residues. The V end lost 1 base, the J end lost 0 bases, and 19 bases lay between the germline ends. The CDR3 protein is CAISEFDSPWASSYNSPLHF. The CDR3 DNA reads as TGTGCCATCAGTGAGTTCGATTCTCCCTGGGCCAGCTCCTATAATTCACCCCTCCACTTT.

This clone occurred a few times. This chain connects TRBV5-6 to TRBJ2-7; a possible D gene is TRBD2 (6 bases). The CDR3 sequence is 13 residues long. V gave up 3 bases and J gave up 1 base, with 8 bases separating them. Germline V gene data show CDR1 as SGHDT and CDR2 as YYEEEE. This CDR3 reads CASSWTNSYEQYF. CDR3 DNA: TGTGCCAGCAGCTGGACTAATTCCTACGAGCAGTACTTC.

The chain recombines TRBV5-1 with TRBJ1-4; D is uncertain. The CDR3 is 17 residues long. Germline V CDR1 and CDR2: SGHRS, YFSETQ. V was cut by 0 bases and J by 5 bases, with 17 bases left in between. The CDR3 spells CASSLVTNIRSNEKLFF. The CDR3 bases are TGCGCCAGCAGCTTGGTAACGAATATACGAAGCAATGAAAAACTGTTTTTT.

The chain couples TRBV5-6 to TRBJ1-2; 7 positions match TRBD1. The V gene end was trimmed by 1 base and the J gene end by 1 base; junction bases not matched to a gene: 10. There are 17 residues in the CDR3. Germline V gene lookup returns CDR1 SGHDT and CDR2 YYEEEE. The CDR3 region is CASSLSGTGALNYGYTF. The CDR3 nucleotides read TGTGCCAGCAGCTTGTCCGGAACAGGGGCCCTTAACTATGGCTACACCTTC.

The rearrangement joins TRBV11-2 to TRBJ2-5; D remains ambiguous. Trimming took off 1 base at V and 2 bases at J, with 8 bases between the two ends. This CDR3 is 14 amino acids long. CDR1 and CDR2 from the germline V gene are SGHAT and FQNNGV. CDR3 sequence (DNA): TGTGCCAGCAGCTTAGGGCAGATTCAAGAGACCCAGTACTTC. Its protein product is CASSLGQIQETQYF.

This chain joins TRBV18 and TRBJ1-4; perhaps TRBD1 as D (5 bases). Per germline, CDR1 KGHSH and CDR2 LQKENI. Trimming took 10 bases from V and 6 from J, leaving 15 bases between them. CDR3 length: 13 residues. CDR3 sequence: CATRKGLDEKLFF. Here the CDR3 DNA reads TGTGCCACCCGTAAGGGGTTGGATGAAAAACTGTTTTTT. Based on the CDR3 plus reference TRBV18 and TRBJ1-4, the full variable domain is NAGVMQNPRHLVRRRGQEARLRCSPMKGHSHVYWYRQLPEEGLKFMVYLQKENIIDESGMPKERFSAEFPKEGPSILRIQQVVRGDSAAYFCATRKGLDEKLFFGSGTQLSVL.

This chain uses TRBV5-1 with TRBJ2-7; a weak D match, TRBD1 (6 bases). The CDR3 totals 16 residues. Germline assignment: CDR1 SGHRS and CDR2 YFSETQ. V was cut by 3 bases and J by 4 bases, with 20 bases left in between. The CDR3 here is CASSYEVTGVFYEQYF. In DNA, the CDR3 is TGCGCCAGCAGCTACGAGGTGACAGGTGTTTTTTACGAGCAGTACTTC.